This is a list of T cell receptor beta chains from one sample in a study of regulatory and conventional T cells in RAG deficiency. Sequencing used immunoSEQ multiplex PCR; TCRdb keeps in-frame clones, though not all of them. The sample lists some 21,000 clones; approximately 95% were seen once. These data were also reused for a study on regulatory T cells.

Sequencing input: CD25- CD4+ T cells sorted from blood. The source is a human donor in good health. Each CDR3 is given with its conserved first and last residue. D genes are given only for firm matches. Expanded clones get a size class; other rows say once, few or many, or leave the size out.

J gene | D gene | clone size | V gene | CDR3 protein | CDR3 DNA
TRBJ1-6 | TRBD1 | . | TRBV5-6 | CASSLVGTGGNSPLHF | TGTGCCAGCAGCTTGGTCGGGACAGGTGGGAATTCACCCCTCCACTTT
TRBJ1-6 | . | . | TRBV5-1 | CASSGPDSANSPLHF | TGCGCCAGCAGCGGCCCCGACAGCGCTAATTCACCCCTCCACTTT
TRBJ1-1 | . | . | TRBV30 | CAWSVSMNTEAFF | TGTGCCTGGAGTGTAAGCATGAACACTGAAGCTTTCTTT
TRBJ2-1 | . | . | TRBV11-2 | CASSPRLSYNEQFF | TGTGCCAGCAGTCCTCGACTGTCCTACAATGAGCAGTTCTTC
TRBJ1-5 | . | . | TRBV5-1 | CASSLISGQPQHF | TGCGCCAGCAGCTTAATATCTGGCCAGCCCCAGCATTTT
TRBJ2-7 | . | . | TRBV5-1 | CASSPDNVGPYEQYF | TGCGCCAGCAGCCCAGACAATGTAGGCCCCTACGAGCAGTACTTC
TRBJ1-5 | TRBD1 | . | TRBV7-6 | CASSPGAGGLNQPQHF | TGTGCCAGCAGCCCAGGGGCAGGGGGCCTTAATCAGCCCCAGCATTTT
TRBJ1-5 | TRBD1 | once | TRBV30 | CAWSGGQGPFGNQPQHF | TGTGCCTGGAGTGGGGGACAGGGGCCTTTTGGCAATCAGCCCCAGCATTTT
TRBJ1-2 | . | . | TRBV2 | CASTLPQGSDGYTF | TGTGCCAGCACCCTGCCCCAGGGGTCGGATGGCTACACCTTC
TRBJ1-1 | TRBD1 | once | TRBV10-3 | CAISRQGAAEAFF | TGTGCCATCAGCCGACAGGGGGCGGCTGAAGCTTTCTTT
TRBJ2-5 | . | . | TRBV10-3 | CAISELRDSSGTQYF | TGTGCCATCAGTGAGTTGCGAGACTCCTCTGGGACCCAGTACTTC
TRBJ1-5 | TRBD1 | . | TRBV19 | CASSIGTVLNQPQHF | TGTGCCAGTAGTATTGGGACAGTCCTCAATCAGCCCCAGCATTTT
TRBJ1-2 | . | . | TRBV28 | CASRRFGQIDGYTF | TGTGCCAGCAGGCGATTCGGACAGATAGATGGCTACACCTTC
TRBJ1-2 | . | . | TRBV7-8 | CASSLAQNYGYTF | TGTGCCAGCAGCTTAGCGCAGAACTATGGCTACACCTTC
TRBJ1-2 | . | . | TRBV9 | CASSVAQGPSYGYTF | TGTGCCAGCAGCGTAGCTCAGGGGCCCTCTTATGGCTACACCTTC
TRBJ2-3 | TRBD2 | . | TRBV7-8 | CASRSERGSRVTDTQYF | TGTGCCAGCAGATCAGAGCGGGGGTCCCGAGTCACAGATACGCAGTATTTT
TRBJ1-2 | . | . | TRBV7-9 | CASSVQGFPYGYTF | TGTGCCAGCAGCGTACAGGGTTTTCCCTATGGCTACACCTTC
TRBJ2-2 | TRBD1 | . | TRBV7-2 | CASSLPGQGRTGELFF | TGTGCCAGCAGCTTACCCGGACAGGGGCGAACCGGGGAGCTGTTTTTT
TRBJ2-5 | . | . | TRBV20-1 | CSASQMETQYF | TGCAGTGCTAGTCAGATGGAGACCCAGTACTTC
TRBJ2-5 | TRBD1 | . | TRBV5-5 | CATRTGGGEETQYF | TGTGCCACCCGGACAGGGGGAGGTGAAGAGACCCAGTACTTC
TRBJ2-5 | . | . | TRBV5-1 | CASSLGGLAAETQYF | TGCGCCAGCAGCTTGGGGGGGCTAGCGGCCGAGACCCAGTACTTC
TRBJ1-6 | TRBD1 | once | TRBV7-3 | CASTTGSGGASYNSPLHF | TGTGCCAGCACCACCGGCTCAGGGGGCGCTTCCTATAATTCCCCCCTCCACTTT
TRBJ1-2 | . | . | TRBV15 | CATSTHPYGYTF | TGTGCCACCAGCACACACCCCTATGGCTACACCTTC
TRBJ1-3 | . | . | TRBV29-1 | CSVRQGGGNTIYF | TGCAGCGTCCGTCAAGGGGGTGGAAACACCATATATTTT
TRBJ2-7 | TRBD1 | . | TRBV18 | CASSPPGQGSYEQYF | TGTGCCAGCTCACCGCCCGGACAGGGCTCCTACGAGCAGTACTTC
TRBJ2-7 | TRBD1 | . | TRBV2 | CASTDRDRGQYEQYF | TGTGCCAGCACGGACCGGGACAGGGGCCAGTACGAGCAGTACTTC
TRBJ2-5 | TRBD1 | . | TRBV19 | CASSPRQGIGETQYF | TGTGCCAGTAGCCCCCGACAGGGGATAGGAGAGACCCAGTACTTC
TRBJ1-5 | . | . | TRBV5-6 | CASSLQANQPQHF | TGTGCCAGCAGCTTACAGGCTAATCAGCCCCAGCATTTT